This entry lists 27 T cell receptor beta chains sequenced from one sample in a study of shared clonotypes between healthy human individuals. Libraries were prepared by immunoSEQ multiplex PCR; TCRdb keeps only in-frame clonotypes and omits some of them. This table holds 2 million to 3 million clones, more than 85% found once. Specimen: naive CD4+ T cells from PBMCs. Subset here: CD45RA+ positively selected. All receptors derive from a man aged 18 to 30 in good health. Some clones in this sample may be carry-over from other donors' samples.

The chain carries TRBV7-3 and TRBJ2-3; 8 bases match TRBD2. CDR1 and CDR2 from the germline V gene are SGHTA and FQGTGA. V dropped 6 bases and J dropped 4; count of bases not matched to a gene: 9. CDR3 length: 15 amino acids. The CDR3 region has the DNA TGTGCCAGCAGTCAGAGCGGGAGAGCATCAGATACGCAGTATTTT. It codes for CASSQSGRASDTQYF.

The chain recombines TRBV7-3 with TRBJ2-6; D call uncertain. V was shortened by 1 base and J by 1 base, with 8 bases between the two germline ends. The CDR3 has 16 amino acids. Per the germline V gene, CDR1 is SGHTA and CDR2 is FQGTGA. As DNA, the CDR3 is TGTGCCAGCAGCTTAAGTCCAAGGTCTGGGGCCAACGTCCTGACTTTC. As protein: CASSLSPRSGANVLTF.

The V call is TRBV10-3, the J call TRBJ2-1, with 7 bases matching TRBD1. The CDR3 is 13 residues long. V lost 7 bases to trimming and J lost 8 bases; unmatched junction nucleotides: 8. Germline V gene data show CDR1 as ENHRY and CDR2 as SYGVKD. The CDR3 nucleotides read TGTGCCATCACCCCGACAGGGTGGTATGAGCAGTTCTTC. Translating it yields CAITPTGWYEQFF.

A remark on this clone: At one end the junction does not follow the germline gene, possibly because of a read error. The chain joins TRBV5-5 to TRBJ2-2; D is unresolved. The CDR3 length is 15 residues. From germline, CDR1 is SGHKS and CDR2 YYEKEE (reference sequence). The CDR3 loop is CASSLDIDNNGELFF. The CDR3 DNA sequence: TGTGCCAGCAGTTTGGATATTGATAACAACGGGGAGCTGTTTTTT.

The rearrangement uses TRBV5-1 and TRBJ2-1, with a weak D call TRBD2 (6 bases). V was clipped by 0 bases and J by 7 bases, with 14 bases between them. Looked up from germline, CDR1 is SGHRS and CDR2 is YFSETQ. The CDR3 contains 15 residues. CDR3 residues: CASSLDGSTGNEQFF. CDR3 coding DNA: TGCGCCAGCAGCTTGGACGGGAGCACCGGGAATGAGCAGTTCTTC.

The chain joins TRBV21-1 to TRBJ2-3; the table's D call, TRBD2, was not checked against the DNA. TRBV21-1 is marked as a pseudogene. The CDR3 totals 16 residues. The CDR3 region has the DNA TGTGCCAGCAGCAAAGGCGGGCCCTTCGAGCAAGATACGCAGTATTTT. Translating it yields CASSKGGPFEQDTQYF.

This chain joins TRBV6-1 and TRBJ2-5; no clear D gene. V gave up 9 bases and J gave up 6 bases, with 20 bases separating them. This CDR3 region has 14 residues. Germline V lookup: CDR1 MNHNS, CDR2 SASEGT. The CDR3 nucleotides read TGTGCCAGTAGCTACCAGAAGTTCGGGCAGACCCAGTACTTC. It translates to CASSYQKFGQTQYF.

The CDR3 DNA is TGTGCCTGGAGTGTCGGGGGGCGTTACGAGCAGTACTTC. Its protein product is CAWSVGGRYEQYF. The J gene is TRBJ2-7, the V gene TRBV30, with D possibly being TRBD2 (7 bases). V was shortened by 0 bases and J by 4 bases, with 10 bases between the two germline ends. Germline V CDR1 and CDR2: GTSNPN, SVGIG (reference sequence). The CDR3 runs 13 residues.

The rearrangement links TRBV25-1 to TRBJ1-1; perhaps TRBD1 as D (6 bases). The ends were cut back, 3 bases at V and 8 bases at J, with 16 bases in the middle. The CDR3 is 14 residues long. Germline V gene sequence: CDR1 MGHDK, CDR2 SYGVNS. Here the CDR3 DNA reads TGTGCCAGCAGTGAGGTAGTGGGAGGGGGGGAAGCTTTCTTT. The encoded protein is CASSEVVGGGEAFF.

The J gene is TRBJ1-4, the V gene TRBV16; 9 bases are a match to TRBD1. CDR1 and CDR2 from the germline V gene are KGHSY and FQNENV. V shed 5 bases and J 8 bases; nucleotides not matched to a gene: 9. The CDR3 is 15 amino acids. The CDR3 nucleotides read TGTGCCAGCAGCAGCCACAGAGGACAGGGGGAAAAACTGTTTTTT. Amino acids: CASSSHRGQGEKLFF. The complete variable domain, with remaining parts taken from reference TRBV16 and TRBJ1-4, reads GEEVAQTPKHLVRGEGQKAKLYCAPIKGHSYVFWYQQVLKNEFKFLISFQNENVFDETGMPKERFSAKCLPNSPCSLEIQATKLEDSAVYFCASSSHRGQGEKLFFGSGTQLSVL.

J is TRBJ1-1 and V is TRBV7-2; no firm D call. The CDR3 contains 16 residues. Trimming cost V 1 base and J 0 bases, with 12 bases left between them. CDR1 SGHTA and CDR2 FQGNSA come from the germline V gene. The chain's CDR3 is CASSLVAGDMNTEAFF. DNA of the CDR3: TGTGCCAGCAGCTTAGTAGCGGGAGACATGAACACTGAAGCTTTCTTT.

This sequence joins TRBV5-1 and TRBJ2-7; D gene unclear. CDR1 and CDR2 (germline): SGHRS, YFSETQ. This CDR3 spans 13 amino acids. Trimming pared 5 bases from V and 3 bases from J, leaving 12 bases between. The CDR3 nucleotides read TGCGCCAGCAGACTCGAACCCCTCTACGAGCAGTACTTC. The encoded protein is CASRLEPLYEQYF. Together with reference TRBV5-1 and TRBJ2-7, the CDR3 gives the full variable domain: KAGVTQTPRYLIKTRGQQVTLSCSPISGHRSVSWYQQTPGQGLQFLFEYFSETQRNKGNFPGRFSGRQFSNSRSEMNVSTLELGDSALYLCASRLEPLYEQYFGPGTRLTVT.

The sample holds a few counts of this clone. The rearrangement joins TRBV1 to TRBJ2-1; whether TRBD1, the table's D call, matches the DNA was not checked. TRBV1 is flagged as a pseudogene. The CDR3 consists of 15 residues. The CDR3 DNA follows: TGCACCAGCAGCCAGCAGGGATTGGCCTACAATGAGCAGTTCTTC. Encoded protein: CTSSQQGLAYNEQFF.

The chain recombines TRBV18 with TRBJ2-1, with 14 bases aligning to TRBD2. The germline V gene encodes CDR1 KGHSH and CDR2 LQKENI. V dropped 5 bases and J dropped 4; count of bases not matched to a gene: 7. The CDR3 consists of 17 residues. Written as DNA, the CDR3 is TGTGCCAGCTCATCAGGACTAGCGGGAGGACCATACAATGAGCAGTTCTTC. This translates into CASSSGLAGGPYNEQFF.

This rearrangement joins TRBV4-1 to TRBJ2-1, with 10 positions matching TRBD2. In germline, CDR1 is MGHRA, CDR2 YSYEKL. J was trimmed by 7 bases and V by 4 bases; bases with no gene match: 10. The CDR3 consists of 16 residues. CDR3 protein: CASSPSGSGRANEQFF. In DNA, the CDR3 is TGCGCCAGCAGCCCCTCGGGGAGCGGGAGGGCGAATGAGCAGTTCTTC.

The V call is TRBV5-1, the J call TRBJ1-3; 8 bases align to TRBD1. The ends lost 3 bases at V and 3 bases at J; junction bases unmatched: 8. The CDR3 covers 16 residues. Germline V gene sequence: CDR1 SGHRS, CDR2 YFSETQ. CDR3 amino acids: CASSSTDRGGGNTIYF. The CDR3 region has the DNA TGCGCCAGCAGCTCCACCGACAGGGGTGGTGGAAACACCATATATTTT.

The CDR3 region is CASSLSSGDWEKLFF. The CDR3 DNA is TGTGCCAGCAGTTTATCGTCCGGGGATTGGGAAAAACTGTTTTTT. The chain employs TRBV27 and TRBJ1-4; D unclear. V was trimmed by 0 bases and J by 8 bases, leaving 13 bases between them. This CDR3 is 15 amino acids long. From germline, CDR1 is MNHEY and CDR2 SMNVEV (reference sequence).

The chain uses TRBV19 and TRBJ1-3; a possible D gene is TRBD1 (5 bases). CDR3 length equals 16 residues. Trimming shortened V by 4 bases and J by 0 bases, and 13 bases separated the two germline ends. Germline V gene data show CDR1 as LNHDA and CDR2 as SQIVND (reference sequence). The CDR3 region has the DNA TGTGCCAGTAGTAGCTCCAGGGCCAGCTCTGGAAACACCATATATTTT. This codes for CASSSSRASSGNTIYF.

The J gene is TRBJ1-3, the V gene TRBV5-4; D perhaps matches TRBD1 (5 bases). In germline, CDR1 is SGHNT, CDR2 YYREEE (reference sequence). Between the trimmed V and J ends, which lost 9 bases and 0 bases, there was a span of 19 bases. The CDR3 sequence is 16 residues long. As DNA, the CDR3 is TGTGCCACATCCGGGACCCCCACTAGCTCTGGAAACACCATATATTTT. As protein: CATSGTPTSSGNTIYF.

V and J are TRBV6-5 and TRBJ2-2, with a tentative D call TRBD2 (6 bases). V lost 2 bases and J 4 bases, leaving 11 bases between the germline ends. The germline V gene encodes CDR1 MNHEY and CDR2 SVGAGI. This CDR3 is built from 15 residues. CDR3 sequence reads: CASSYEGTLTGELFF. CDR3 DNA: TGTGCCAGCAGTTACGAAGGGACTCTCACCGGGGAGCTGTTTTTT.

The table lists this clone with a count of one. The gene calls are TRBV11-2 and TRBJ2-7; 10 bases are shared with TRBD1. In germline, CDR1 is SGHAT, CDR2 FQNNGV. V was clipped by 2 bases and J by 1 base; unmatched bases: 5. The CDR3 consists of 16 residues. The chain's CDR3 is CASSLRPGQGSYEQYF. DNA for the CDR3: TGTGCCAGCAGCTTACGCCCGGGACAGGGGTCCTACGAGCAGTACTTC.

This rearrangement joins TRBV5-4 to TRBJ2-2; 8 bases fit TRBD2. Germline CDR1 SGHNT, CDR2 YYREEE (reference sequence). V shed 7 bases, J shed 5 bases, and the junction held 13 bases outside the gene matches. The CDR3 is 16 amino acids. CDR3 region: CASGPPPTSGTGELFF. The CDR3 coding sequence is TGTGCCAGCGGCCCACCCCCAACTAGCGGTACCGGGGAGCTGTTTTTT. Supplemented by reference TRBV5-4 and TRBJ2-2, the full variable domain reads ETGVTQSPTHLIKTRGQQVTLRCSSQSGHNTVSWYQQALGQGPQFIFQYYREEENGRGNFPPRFSGLQFPNYSSELNVNALELDDSALYLCASGPPPTSGTGELFFGEGSRLTVL.

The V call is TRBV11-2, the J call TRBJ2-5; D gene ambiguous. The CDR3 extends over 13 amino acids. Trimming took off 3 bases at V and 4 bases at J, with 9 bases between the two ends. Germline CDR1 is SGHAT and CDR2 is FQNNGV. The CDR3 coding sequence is TGTGCCAGCAGCTTGTGGGAAGGAGAGACCCAGTACTTC. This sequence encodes CASSLWEGETQYF.

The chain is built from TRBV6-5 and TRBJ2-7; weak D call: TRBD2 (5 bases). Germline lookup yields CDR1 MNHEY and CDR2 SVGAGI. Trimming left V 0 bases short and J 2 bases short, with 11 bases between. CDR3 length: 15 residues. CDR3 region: CASSYSSTGTYEQYF. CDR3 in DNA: TGTGCCAGCAGTTACTCGTCTACGGGAACCTACGAGCAGTACTTC.

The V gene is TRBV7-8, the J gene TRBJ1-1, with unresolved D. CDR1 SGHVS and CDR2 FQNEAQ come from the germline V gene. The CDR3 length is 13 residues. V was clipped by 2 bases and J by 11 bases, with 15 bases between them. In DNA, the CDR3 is TGTGCCAGCAGCTTATGGCCAGGAAGCCCGGCTTTCTTT. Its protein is CASSLWPGSPAFF.

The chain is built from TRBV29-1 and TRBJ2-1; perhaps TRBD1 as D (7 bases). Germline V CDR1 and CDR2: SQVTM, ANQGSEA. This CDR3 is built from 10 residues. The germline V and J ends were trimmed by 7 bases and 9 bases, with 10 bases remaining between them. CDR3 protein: CSAQGGEQFF. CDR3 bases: TGCAGCGCCCAGGGGGGTGAGCAGTTCTTC.

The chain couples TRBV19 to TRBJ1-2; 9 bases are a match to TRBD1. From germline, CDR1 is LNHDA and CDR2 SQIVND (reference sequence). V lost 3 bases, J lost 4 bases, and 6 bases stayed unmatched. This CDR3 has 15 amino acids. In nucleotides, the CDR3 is TGTGCCAGTAGTATGAGGGACAGGGATAGCTATGGCTACACCTTC. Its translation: CASSMRDRDSYGYTF.